The 27 T cell receptor beta chains listed next were all sequenced from one sample in a study of T cells after yellow fever vaccination. MiXCR was run by TCRdb on the 5' RACE reads, yielding one entry per CDR3 protein. The sample has under 150,000 distinct CDR3 sequences; over 12% are singletons. Sample: CD8+ T cells sorted from PBMCs, taken 5 days after the yellow fever booster vaccination. These receptors all come from a man between 18 and 29 years old who received the YFV17D yellow fever vaccine.

This clonotype has just a few counts. This sequence joins TRBV7-3 and TRBJ2-1; 10 positions match TRBD2. V dropped 5 bases and J dropped 8; count of bases not matched to a gene: 9. The CDR3 is made up of 15 amino acids. Germline V lookup: CDR1 SGHTA, CDR2 FQGTGA. CDR3: CASSPSSGGSHEQFF. Written as DNA, the CDR3 is TGTGCCAGCAGCCCCAGTAGCGGGGGGAGTCATGAGCAGTTCTTC. Supplemented by reference TRBV7-3 and TRBJ2-1, the full variable domain reads GAGVSQTPSNKVTEKGKYVELRCDPISGHTALYWYRQSLGQGPEFLIYFQGTGAADDSGLPNDRFFAVRPEGSVSTLKIQRTERGDSAVYLCASSPSSGGSHEQFFGPGTRLTVL.

In this sample, this clonotype turned up a few times. The J gene is TRBJ2-7, the V gene TRBV5-1; the D call may be TRBD1 or TRBD2 (5 bases each). The V gene's germline CDR1 is SGHRS and CDR2 YFSETQ. CDR3 length equals 14 residues. Deletions cut 4 bases from V and 3 bases from J, with 14 bases between. The CDR3 sequence is CASSLNTRGYEQYF. The CDR3 bases are TGCGCCAGCAGCCTCAACACGAGGGGCTACGAGCAGTACTTC.

This clonotype occurred a few times. V is TRBV12-5 and J is TRBJ2-7; D is possibly TRBD1 or TRBD2 (5 bases each). V was shortened by 4 bases and J by 4 bases, with 14 bases between the two germline ends. Germline loops: CDR1 LGHNT, CDR2 FRNRAP. The CDR3 totals 14 residues. As DNA, the CDR3 is TGTGCTAGTGGTTCCGAGGGACGGTTTTACGAGCAGTACTTC. Translation: CASGSEGRFYEQYF. The entire variable domain, with the rest obtained from reference TRBV12-5 and TRBJ2-7, is as follows: DARVTQTPRHKVTEMGQEVTMRCQPILGHNTVFWYRQTMMQGLELLAYFRNRAPLDDSGMPKDRFSAEMPDATLATLKIQPSEPRDSAVYFCASGSEGRFYEQYFGPGTRLTVT.

This clonotype was observed a handful of times. The chain employs TRBV19 and TRBJ2-7, with D maybe TRBD1 (6 bases). CDR1 and CDR2 from the germline V gene are LNHDA and SQIVND (reference sequence). This CDR3 is 15 amino acids long. V lost 5 bases, J lost 2 bases, and 16 bases lay in between. In nucleotides, the CDR3 is TGTGCCAGTAGTTACGCGGCAGGGGACCCCTACGAGCAGTACTTC. Amino acid sequence: CASSYAAGDPYEQYF.

The V call is TRBV9, the J call TRBJ1-2; TRBD1 aligns across 9 bases. CDR1 is SGDLS and CDR2 is YYNGEE in the germline V gene. CDR3 size: 15 residues. J was trimmed by 4 bases and V by 3 bases; bases with no gene match: 7. CDR3 region: CASSATGTGSYGYTF. The DNA of the CDR3 is TGTGCCAGCAGCGCAACCGGGACAGGGTCCTATGGCTACACCTTC.

This chain uses TRBV20-1 with TRBJ2-3; 7 bases match TRBD1. Germline V gene sequence: CDR1 DFQATT, CDR2 SNEGSKA (reference sequence). V lost 6 bases, J lost 3 bases, and 9 bases stayed unmatched. The CDR3 sequence is 14 residues long. The CDR3 bases are TGCAGTGCGGTCGACAGGGTACGGACAGATACGCAGTATTTT. Its translation: CSAVDRVRTDTQYF.

The J gene is TRBJ1-5, the V gene TRBV19; a weak D match, TRBD1 (6 bases). V lost 3 bases and J lost 2, with 14 bases in between. The CDR3 consists of 16 residues. Looked up from germline, CDR1 is LNHDA and CDR2 is SQIVND (reference sequence). The CDR3 here is CASSIRGQLGNQPQHF. The CDR3, as DNA: TGTGCCAGTAGTATCCGGGGGCAATTGGGCAATCAGCCCCAGCATTTT.

This clonotype was seen only a few times. The genes are TRBV4-1 and TRBJ2-3, with unresolved D. CDR3 size: 13 residues. Germline V gene sequence: CDR1 MGHRA, CDR2 YSYEKL. V lost 0 bases, J lost 0 bases, and 1 base lay in between. CDR3 residues: CASSQESTDTQYF. As DNA, the CDR3 is TGCGCCAGCAGCCAAGAGAGCACAGATACGCAGTATTTT.

CDR3 nucleotide sequence: TGCGCCAGCAGCCGTCAACTAGCTATGATTGAGACCCAGTACTTC. The encoded protein is CASSRQLAMIETQYF. The J gene is TRBJ2-5, the V gene TRBV4-3; TRBD2 is a possible D gene (6 bases). V dropped 4 bases and J dropped 5 bases, with 17 bases sitting between them. This CDR3 spans 15 amino acids. Germline V gene lookup returns CDR1 LGHNA and CDR2 YSLEER.

The rearrangement links TRBV7-2 to TRBJ2-7; D not certain. This CDR3 contains 14 residues. The V end lost 3 bases, the J end lost 4 bases, and 13 bases lay between the germline ends. Looked up from germline, CDR1 is SGHTA and CDR2 is FQGNSA. This CDR3 reads CASSFWLGGYEQYF. CDR3 sequence (DNA): TGTGCCAGCAGCTTTTGGCTTGGCGGTTACGAGCAGTACTTC.

The chain carries TRBV14 and TRBJ2-3; 12 nucleotides agree with TRBD2. The CDR3 is 16 residues long. Unmatched junction bases numbered 1, after V lost 2 bases and J lost 1 base. Germline CDR1 reads SGHDN; CDR2 reads FVKESK. For the CDR3, the DNA is TGTGCCAGCAGCCAAAGGACTAGCGGGGGCACAGATACGCAGTATTTT. Amino acids: CASSQRTSGGTDTQYF. The full variable domain, its missing parts supplied by reference TRBV14 and TRBJ2-3, is EAGVTQFPSHSVIEKGQTVTLRCDPISGHDNLYWYRRVMGKEIKFLLHFVKESKQDESGMPNNRFLAERTGGTYSTLKVQPAELEDSGVYFCASSQRTSGGTDTQYFGPGTRLTVL.

The V call is TRBV14, the J call TRBJ2-1, with D possibly TRBD2 on 6 matching bases. The CDR3 has 13 residues. Deletions cut 3 bases from V and 6 bases from J, with 9 bases between. Germline values: CDR1 SGHDN, CDR2 FVKESK. The CDR3 sequence: CASSQEGSNEQFF. In nucleotides, the CDR3 is TGTGCCAGCAGCCAGGAGGGTAGCAATGAGCAGTTCTTC.

This clonotype was counted a few times. This chain links TRBV6-5 with TRBJ2-1; 7 nucleotides line up with TRBD1. Trimming at V came to 4 bases and at J to 3 bases, leaving 6 bases not matched to a gene. There are 15 residues in the CDR3. Germline V gives CDR1 MNHEY, CDR2 SVGAGI. The CDR3 sequence is CASSLTGSVYNEQFF. As DNA, the CDR3 is TGTGCCAGCAGTTTGACAGGGTCGGTCTACAATGAGCAGTTCTTC.

This rearrangement joins TRBV29-1 to TRBJ1-1; D is possibly TRBD1 (5 bases). CDR3 size: 12 residues. Germline V gene lookup returns CDR1 SQVTM and CDR2 ANQGSEA. V was cut by 0 bases and J by 7 bases, with 9 bases left in between. CDR3 sequence (DNA): TGCAGCGTTGAAGACAGGGCGGATGAAGCTTTCTTT. Amino acids: CSVEDRADEAFF.

The genes are TRBV2 and TRBJ1-1; D uncertain. V dropped 4 bases and J dropped 1 base, with 10 bases sitting between them. Germline V gene lookup returns CDR1 SNHLY and CDR2 FYNNEI. The CDR3 contains 14 residues. The CDR3: CASSVGRPNTEAFF. CDR3 nucleotides: TGTGCCAGCAGTGTAGGCCGGCCGAACACTGAAGCTTTCTTT.

This clonotype was counted only a few times. The chain is built from TRBV12-3 or TRBV12-4 and TRBJ2-3, with TRBD2 matching 7 bases. This CDR3 is built from 16 residues. Trimming removed 5 bases from V and 0 bases from J; junction bases left unmatched: 8. The CDR3, as DNA: TGTGCCAGCAGTCAGACTAGCCGTCCTAGCACAGATACGCAGTATTTT. It specifies CASSQTSRPSTDTQYF.

The chain couples TRBV7-6 to TRBJ2-7; TRBD1 matches 7 bases. J lost 2 bases, V lost 3 bases, and 4 bases had no gene match. Germline values: CDR1 SGHVS, CDR2 FNYEAQ. The CDR3 has 14 residues. The CDR3 sequence is CASSFRDRPYEQYF. For the CDR3, the DNA is TGTGCCAGCAGCTTCCGGGACAGACCCTACGAGCAGTACTTC.

This clonotype appeared a few times. The chain is built from TRBV5-6 and TRBJ2-1; no definite D call. The CDR3 totals 15 residues. In germline, CDR1 is SGHDT, CDR2 YYEEEE. V lost 2 bases, J lost 0 bases, and 9 bases lay in between. CDR3 coding DNA: TGTGCCAGCAGCTTACAATTTAGCTCCTACAATGAGCAGTTCTTC. It codes for CASSLQFSSYNEQFF.

The CDR3 reads CASSFRGQGHTDTQYF. The CDR3 DNA follows: TGCGCCAGCAGCTTCCGCGGACAGGGGCACACAGATACGCAGTATTTT. The rearrangement links TRBV4-3 to TRBJ2-3; 9 bases agree with TRBD1. Per germline, CDR1 LGHNA and CDR2 YSLEER. V lost 5 bases and J lost 2; bases outside the gene matches: 8. The CDR3 has 16 residues.

The rearrangement joins TRBV7-8 to TRBJ2-1, with TRBD1 matching 9 bases. With V trimmed by 5 bases and J by 3 bases, 8 bases remained unmatched. Per the germline V gene, CDR1 is SGHVS and CDR2 is FQNEAQ. This CDR3 contains 16 residues. In nucleotides, the CDR3 is TGTGCCAGCAGCCGGGTAGGACAGGGGTTCTACAATGAGCAGTTCTTC. Amino acid sequence: CASSRVGQGFYNEQFF.

This clonotype was observed a few times. The chain couples TRBV6-6 to TRBJ1-2; tentatively, D is TRBD1 (5 bases). Germline assignment: CDR1 MNHNY and CDR2 SVGAGI (reference sequence). Trimming pared 8 bases from V and 3 bases from J, leaving 13 bases between. This CDR3 contains 13 residues. CDR3 amino acids: CASVPGGDYGYTF. The CDR3 DNA is TGTGCCAGCGTCCCGGGGGGGGACTATGGCTACACCTTC.

This chain connects TRBV6-2 or TRBV6-3 to TRBJ2-5; 8 bases agree with TRBD2. This CDR3 region has 16 residues. Looked up from germline, CDR1 is MNHEY and CDR2 is SVGEGT. Unmatched junction bases numbered 10, after V lost 2 bases and J lost 5 bases. The chain's CDR3 is CASSYEYGGAGETQYF. The CDR3, as DNA: TGTGCCAGCAGTTACGAGTACGGGGGGGCCGGTGAGACCCAGTACTTC.

This clonotype was seen more than once but under ten times. The chain couples TRBV5-4 to TRBJ2-3; 9 nucleotides match TRBD2. CDR1 is SGHNT and CDR2 is YYREEE in the germline V gene (reference sequence). V trimming: 4 bases; J trimming: 5 bases; junction bases outside the gene matches: 8. The CDR3 consists of 15 residues. The CDR3 loop reads CASSLIWRGGDTQYF. For the CDR3, the DNA is TGTGCCAGCAGCCTGATATGGCGGGGGGGAGATACGCAGTATTTT.

The sample holds a few counts of this clonotype. The genes are TRBV6-2 or TRBV6-3 and TRBJ2-3; D is unresolved. Between the trimmed V and J ends, which lost 6 bases and 5 bases, there was a span of 18 bases. Per the germline V gene, CDR1 is MNHEY and CDR2 is SVGEGT. The CDR3 spans 15 residues. DNA of the CDR3: TGTGCCAGCAGCCCAGTCCCCCGGGCTCGAGATACGCAGTATTTT. Translated, it gives CASSPVPRARDTQYF.

CDR3 loop: CASGGTGTDTQYF. The CDR3 region has the DNA TGCGCCAGCGGGGGGACGGGCACAGATACGCAGTATTTT. The chain joins TRBV5-1 to TRBJ2-3; D possibly corresponds to TRBD2 (6 bases). Germline V gene data show CDR1 as SGHRS and CDR2 as YFSETQ. This CDR3 contains 13 residues. The ends were cut back, 7 bases at V and 1 base at J, with 10 bases in the middle.

The chain links TRBV5-4 to TRBJ2-3; 7 bases line up with TRBD1. V lost 7 bases, J lost 1 base, and 9 bases stayed unmatched. Germline CDR1 is SGHNT and CDR2 is YYREEE (reference sequence). This CDR3 spans 15 amino acids. The DNA for the CDR3 is TGTGCCAGCGAGTCTACAGGGGAAGGCACAGATACGCAGTATTTT. Protein sequence: CASESTGEGTDTQYF.

This clonotype was picked up a small number of times. This rearrangement joins TRBV5-8 to TRBJ2-1; TRBD1 is a possible D gene (5 bases). Trimming removed 0 bases from V and 7 bases from J, with 20 bases in between. Germline loops: CDR1 SGHTS, CDR2 YDEGEE. The CDR3 is 17 residues long. CDR3 nucleotides: TGTGCCAGCAGCTTGGGGGGTGGGGCAGGCCTTAATAATGAGCAGTTCTTC. This sequence encodes CASSLGGGAGLNNEQFF.